These 26 T cell receptor beta chains came from one sample sequenced in a study of blood T cell repertoires in COVID-19. Data came from immunoSEQ multiplex PCR; TCRdb stores just in-frame clones and leaves some out. This table holds roughly 300,000 clones, 80% to 90% found once. Sequenced sample: peripheral blood. The receptors derive from a woman aged 45-65 years who had recovered from COVID-19.

The chain is built from TRBV10-3 and TRBJ2-3; TRBD1 aligns across 7 bases. CDR3 length equals 14 residues. Germline CDR1 and CDR2: ENHRY and SYGVKD. Losses at the gene ends were 7 bases for V and 0 bases for J; bases not matched to a gene: 4. CDR3 bases: TGTGCCATCAACCCGGGACAGAGCACAGATACGCAGTATTTT. It codes for CAINPGQSTDTQYF.

The J gene is TRBJ1-2, the V gene TRBV2, with 8 bases lining up with TRBD1. Unmatched junction bases numbered 11, after V lost 6 bases and J lost 5 bases. Germline V CDR1 and CDR2: SNHLY, FYNNEI. The CDR3 is made up of 15 amino acids. The CDR3 DNA follows: TGTGCCAGCAGGGCCCCCCAGACAGGGGAATATGGCTACACCTTC. It yields the protein CASRAPQTGEYGYTF.

V gene TRBV27 combines with J gene TRBJ2-7, with D tentatively TRBD1 (5 bases). V was cut by 5 bases and J by 2 bases, with 13 bases left in between. Looked up from germline, CDR1 is MNHEY and CDR2 is SMNVEV (reference sequence). The length of the CDR3 is 14 residues. The CDR3 loop reads CASSPRTGPYEQYF. Here the CDR3 DNA reads TGTGCCAGCAGTCCCCGTACAGGCCCCTACGAGCAGTACTTC.

The chain is built from TRBV11-2 and TRBJ2-7; the match to TRBD2 covers 14 bases. Per germline, CDR1 SGHAT and CDR2 FQNNGV. CDR3 size: 18 residues. V was clipped by 7 bases and J by 2 bases; unmatched bases: 13. CDR3 sequence reads: CASKGYGTSGSPPYEQYF. As DNA, the CDR3 is TGTGCCAGCAAGGGTTATGGGACTAGCGGGAGCCCCCCCTACGAGCAGTACTTC.

The genes are TRBV12-3 or TRBV12-4 and TRBJ2-2, with D unclear. V shed 6 bases and J shed 5 bases, with 10 bases lying between them. This CDR3 is 13 amino acids long. The CDR3 reads CASSRIQTGELFF. CDR3 DNA sequence: TGTGCCAGCAGCCGCATACAGACCGGGGAGCTGTTTTTT.

The genes are TRBV5-1 and TRBJ2-2; D perhaps matches TRBD2 (6 bases). The CDR3 spans 14 residues. CDR1 is SGHRS, CDR2 YFSETQ, per germline. With 7 bases removed from V and 3 bases from J, the gap between germline ends came to 13 bases. The CDR3 DNA is TGCGCCAGCCGACCTGGCGGGGACACCGGGGAGCTGTTTTTT. It is translated as CASRPGGDTGELFF.

This rearrangement joins TRBV3-1 (or the pseudogene TRBV3-2) to TRBJ2-2; 8 bases align to TRBD2. Per the germline V gene, CDR1 is LGHDT and CDR2 is YNNKEL (reference sequence). The junction had 10 bases not matched to a gene; V was cut back by 1 base and J by 6 bases. The CDR3 spans 17 residues. The CDR3 bases are TGTGCCAGCAGCCAAGGCCGGGAGGGGTGGTACGCCGGGGAGCTGTTTTTT. Amino acids: CASSQGREGWYAGELFF.

This clone came up once. For the CDR3, the DNA is TGTGCCAGCAGCCTTACAGGGGCGCGGGCTGAAAAACTGTTTTTT. Its protein is CASSLTGARAEKLFF. This chain connects TRBV28 to TRBJ1-4; 7 bases fit TRBD1. The CDR3 runs 15 residues. Germline values: CDR1 MDHEN, CDR2 SYDVKM. Germline trimming cut 6 bases from V and 7 bases from J; bases unmatched to any gene: 11.

The chain has TRBV7-2 and TRBJ1-1, with 7 bases identical to TRBD1. The CDR3 extends over 14 amino acids. With V trimmed by 2 bases and J by 3 bases, 3 bases remained unmatched. From germline, CDR1 is SGHTA and CDR2 FQGNSA. Here the CDR3 reads CASSLRGLHTEAFF. The CDR3 coding sequence is TGTGCCAGCAGCTTAAGGGGGCTTCACACTGAAGCTTTCTTT. The entire variable domain, with the rest obtained from reference TRBV7-2 and TRBJ1-1, is as follows: GAGVSQSPSNKVTEKGKDVELRCDPISGHTALYWYRQSLGQGLEFLIYFQGNSAPDKSGLPSDRFSAERTGGSVSTLTIQRTQQEDSAVYLCASSLRGLHTEAFFGQGTRLTVV.

The chain uses TRBV18 and TRBJ1-1; D is possibly TRBD1 (6 bases). The CDR3 is made up of 14 amino acids. Germline assignment: CDR1 KGHSH and CDR2 LQKENI. V gave up 6 bases and J gave up 2 bases, with 13 bases separating them. The CDR3 loop reads CASSQYRENTEAFF. CDR3 in DNA: TGTGCCAGCTCCCAGTACAGGGAAAACACTGAAGCTTTCTTT.

DNA for the CDR3: TGTGCCAGCAGCAGGGGGGGTAAACGCACAGATACGCAGTATTTT. This codes for CASSRGGKRTDTQYF. The chain uses TRBV7-2 and TRBJ2-3; a possible D gene is TRBD2 (7 bases). Germline lookup yields CDR1 SGHTA and CDR2 FQGNSA. The CDR3 has 15 residues. Trimming removed 5 bases from V and 1 base from J, with 13 bases in between.

The chain employs TRBV7-3 and TRBJ2-1; no firm D call. This CDR3 has 13 residues. The germline V gene has CDR1 SGHTA and CDR2 FQGTGA. Trimming pared 5 bases from V and 5 bases from J, leaving 10 bases between. For the CDR3, the DNA is TGTGCCAGCAGCCAAAGATCTAACAATGAGCAGTTCTTC. Translation gives CASSQRSNNEQFF.

The rearrangement uses TRBV27 and TRBJ1-6; D gene uncertain. The CDR3 is made up of 13 amino acids. Trimming pared 6 bases from V and 19 bases from J, leaving 22 bases between. The germline V gene has CDR1 MNHEY and CDR2 SMNVEV (reference sequence). CDR3 in amino acids: CASRPGVGGPRHF. The CDR3 DNA reads TGTGCCAGCAGACCCGGCGTGGGAGGCCCCCGGCACTTT.

The chain is built from TRBV5-1 and TRBJ2-3, with D maybe TRBD2 (7 bases). V lost 0 bases and J 2 bases, leaving 13 bases between the germline ends. The CDR3 runs 16 residues. Germline loops: CDR1 SGHRS, CDR2 YFSETQ. CDR3 sequence: CASSLAPAGATDTQYF. CDR3 sequence (DNA): TGCGCCAGCAGCTTGGCCCCGGCGGGGGCCACAGATACGCAGTATTTT.

The J gene is TRBJ2-3, the V gene TRBV15, with 9 positions matching TRBD2. The V gene's germline CDR1 is LNHNV and CDR2 YYDKDF (reference sequence). The CDR3 totals 15 residues. Trimming removed 3 bases from V and 3 bases from J; junction bases left unmatched: 4. The CDR3 DNA reads as TGTGCCACCAGCAGGACTAGCGGACGAACAGATACGCAGTATTTT. Translating gives CATSRTSGRTDTQYF.

The chain combines TRBV6-5 with TRBJ1-3; tentative D call: TRBD1 (5 bases). V lost 0 bases and J lost 0, with 9 bases in between. Germline assignment: CDR1 MNHEY and CDR2 SVGAGI. The CDR3 runs to 16 residues. The chain's CDR3 is CASSYSTGDSGNTIYF. Here the CDR3 DNA reads TGTGCCAGCAGTTACTCGACGGGGGACTCTGGAAACACCATATATTTT.

The chain employs TRBV7-2 and TRBJ1-5, with D tentatively TRBD1 (6 bases). Germline assignment: CDR1 SGHTA and CDR2 FQGNSA. The CDR3 loop spans 15 amino acids. Trimming removed 2 bases at V and 3 bases at J, with 11 bases between. The DNA of the CDR3 is TGTGCCAGCAGCTTACAGGGGAGGGTCAATCAGCCCCAGCATTTT. Its translation: CASSLQGRVNQPQHF.

The rearrangement joins TRBV19 to TRBJ1-2; D gene ambiguous. The V end lost 7 bases, the J end lost 3 bases, and 12 bases lay between the germline ends. Germline CDR1 and CDR2: LNHDA and SQIVND (reference sequence). The CDR3 has 13 amino acids. DNA of the CDR3: TGTGCCAGTAATTCCTACGGGGACTATGGCTACACCTTC. It codes for CASNSYGDYGYTF.

The gene calls are TRBV2 and TRBJ1-6, with a possible D match to TRBD1 (5 bases). V shed 6 bases and J shed 6 bases, with 18 bases lying between them. The CDR3 contains 16 residues. In germline, CDR1 is SNHLY, CDR2 FYNNEI. CDR3 DNA sequence: TGTGCCAGCAGCCCCGACACACTAAGGGGTAATTCACCCCTCCACTTT. Protein: CASSPDTLRGNSPLHF.

The V gene is TRBV19, the J gene TRBJ2-3, with 11 bases aligning to TRBD1. The CDR3 extends over 17 amino acids. The junction had 10 bases not matched to a gene; V was cut back by 5 bases and J by 3 bases. Germline CDR1 reads LNHDA; CDR2 reads SQIVND (reference sequence). The CDR3 nucleotides are TGTGCCAGTAGTGGGCGGACAGGGGGCGACCAGACAGATACGCAGTATTTT. Translated: CASSGRTGGDQTDTQYF.

The chain carries TRBV11-2 and TRBJ2-3; TRBD2 might be the D (6 bases). This CDR3 spans 16 amino acids. Germline assignment: CDR1 SGHAT and CDR2 FQNNGV. V lost 1 base and J 2 bases, leaving 13 bases between the germline ends. The CDR3 DNA is TGTGCCAGCAGCTTAGGGGCCAGCGGGCTCACAGATACGCAGTATTTT. It yields the protein CASSLGASGLTDTQYF.

J is TRBJ2-2 and V is TRBV18, with D uncertain. CDR1 is KGHSH, CDR2 LQKENI, per germline. V lost 4 bases and J 2 bases, leaving 8 bases between the germline ends. The CDR3 is 14 amino acids. CDR3 sequence reads: CASSLYSNTGELFF. The CDR3 DNA reads TGTGCCAGCTCACTATACTCAAACACCGGGGAGCTGTTTTTT.

V usage is TRBV4-2 and J usage is TRBJ2-7; D is perhaps TRBD1 (6 bases). Looked up from germline, CDR1 is LGHNA and CDR2 is YNFKEQ. The CDR3 length is 12 residues. Trimming left V 7 bases short and J 12 bases short, with 19 bases between. CDR3 bases: TGTGCCAGCACCGGGGCCGGACAGTTGACGTACTTC. Its protein product is CASTGAGQLTYF.

This clone was detected only a few times. The V and J genes are TRBV19 and TRBJ2-1, with 12 nucleotides matching TRBD2. Germline V CDR1 and CDR2: LNHDA, SQIVND (reference sequence). This CDR3 contains 19 residues. The ends lost 3 bases at V and 1 base at J; junction bases unmatched: 10. The CDR3 sequence: CASSIRGLAGQGSYNEQFF. The CDR3 DNA sequence: TGTGCCAGTAGTATTCGAGGACTAGCGGGACAGGGGTCCTACAATGAGCAGTTCTTC.

V is TRBV19 and J is TRBJ1-6, with a possible D match to TRBD1 (5 bases). V was trimmed by 6 bases and J by 6 bases, leaving 12 bases between them. The CDR3 covers 14 residues. Germline CDR1 LNHDA, CDR2 SQIVND (reference sequence). The CDR3 region has the DNA TGTGCCAGTAGCCGACAGAACCCTAATTCACCCCTCCACTTT. As protein: CASSRQNPNSPLHF.

The rearrangement links TRBV19 to TRBJ2-6; maybe TRBD1 (6 bases). CDR3 length: 15 amino acids. Trimming stripped 9 bases from V and 4 bases from J, with 16 bases between. Germline CDR1 reads LNHDA; CDR2 reads SQIVND (reference sequence). CDR3 sequence reads: CASQTTGTGANVLTF. CDR3 nucleotides: TGTGCCAGCCAGACTACAGGGACGGGGGCCAACGTCCTGACTTTC. The whole variable domain, filled in from reference TRBV19 and TRBJ2-6, reads DGGITQSPKYLFRKEGQNVTLSCEQNLNHDAMYWYRQDPGQGLRLIYYSQIVNDFQKGDIAEGYSVSREKKESFPLTVTSAQKNPTAFYLCASQTTGTGANVLTFGAGSRLTVL.